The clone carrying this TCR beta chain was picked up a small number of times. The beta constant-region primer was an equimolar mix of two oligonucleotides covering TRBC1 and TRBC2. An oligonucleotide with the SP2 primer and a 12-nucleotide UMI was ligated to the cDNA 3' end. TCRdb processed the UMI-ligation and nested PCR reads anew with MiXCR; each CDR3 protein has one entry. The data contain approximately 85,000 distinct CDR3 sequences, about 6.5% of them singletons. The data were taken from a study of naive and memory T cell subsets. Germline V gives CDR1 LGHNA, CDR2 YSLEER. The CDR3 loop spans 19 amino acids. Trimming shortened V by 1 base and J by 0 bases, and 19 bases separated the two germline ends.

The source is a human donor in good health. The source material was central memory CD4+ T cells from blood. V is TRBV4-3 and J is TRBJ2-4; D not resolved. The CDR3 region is CASSQGVFVFGVAKNIQYF. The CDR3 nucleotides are TGCGCCAGCAGCCAAGGGGTCTTCGTTTTCGGAGTAGCCAAAAACATTCAGTACTTC.